The rows below give T cell receptor beta chains drawn from one sample of a study of shared clonotypes between healthy human individuals. Method: immunoSEQ multiplex PCR; TCRdb's copy keeps in-frame clones and lacks some. The table lists roughly 770,000 clones, 90% to 97% of them singletons. Sample: naive CD8+ T cells sorted from blood. These receptors all stem from a man aged 30-40 years in good health. CDR3s include the opening cysteine and the closing phenylalanine or tryptophan.

v_gene	j_gene	CDR3aa
TRBV19	TRBJ2-1	CASRKRTSRDEQFF
TRBV5-4	TRBJ1-1	CASSPGGQDNTEAFF
TRBV5-1	TRBJ2-7	CASSKLGLAEELGVYEQYF
TRBV7-9	TRBJ1-1	CASNPMGGRTEAFF
TRBV30	TRBJ1-1	CASQTASLEAFF
TRBV18	TRBJ1-1	CASSPPIEGPEAFF
TRBV11-3	TRBJ2-1	CASSLPPGLAAYNEQFF
TRBV10-2	TRBJ2-7	CASSEPAYEQYF
TRBV29-1	TRBJ2-1	CSVGRDNEQFF
TRBV9	TRBJ2-1	CASSTDGETYNEQFF